This T cell receptor beta chain stems from a study of blood T cell repertoires in COVID-19. Overall study: Sites across the United States, Italy and Spain contributed samples from acute and convalescent COVID-19.

Clones were sequenced by immunoSEQ multiplex PCR, and TCRdb holds only the in-frame ones, with some missing. The repertoire holds fewer than 200,000 clones, with 80% to 90% as singletons. CDR3 length equals 14 residues. V lost 0 bases to trimming and J lost 6 bases; unmatched junction nucleotides: 5. Germline CDR1 and CDR2: MNHEY and SVGAGI. The chain has TRBV6-5 and TRBJ2-7, with TRBD1 identical over 7 bases. The origin of this receptor is a man between 45 and 60 years old with active or convalescent COVID-19. Specimen: peripheral blood. CDR3 loop: CASSYSDRSTEQYF. The CDR3 DNA follows: TGTGCCAGCAGTTACTCGGACAGGTCCACCGAGCAGTACTTC.